Each of the 3 T cell receptor beta chains below was sequenced from the same sample in a study of CD8+CD57+ T cells in acquired aplastic anemia. The TCR beta profiling, which covered VDJ combination and CDR3 sequence, was carried out using genomic DNA as the template. From the reads, TCRdb called clonotypes with MiXCR, one entry per CDR3 protein. In the table there are some 180,000 distinct CDR3 sequences, 40% to 50% of which are singletons. The sample taken for sequencing was sorted CD4+, CD8+, or CD8+CD57+ T cells (not recorded which) from PBMCs. These receptors were obtained from a human donor in good health.

This clonotype showed up just a few times. V is TRBV19 and J is TRBJ2-1; unclear D gene. CDR1 LNHDA and CDR2 SQIVND come from the germline V gene (reference sequence). V was shortened by 4 bases and J by 3 bases, with 7 bases between the two germline ends. The CDR3 runs to 13 residues. CDR3 residues: CASSSSLYNEQFF. DNA of the CDR3: TGTGCCAGTAGTAGTTCGCTCTACAATGAGCAGTTCTTC.

The rearrangement links TRBV11-2 to TRBJ2-6; D perhaps matches TRBD1 (5 bases). Germline V lookup: CDR1 SGHAT, CDR2 FQNNGV. The CDR3 runs 19 residues. With 3 bases removed from V and 0 bases from J, the gap between germline ends came to 18 bases. CDR3 coding DNA: TGTGCCAGCAGCTTGGGGTGGGGCAGGGATATCTCTGGGGCCAACGTCCTGACTTTC. It codes for CASSLGWGRDISGANVLTF.

Only one count was recorded for this clonotype. The chain has TRBV7-8 and TRBJ1-1; 7 bases agree with TRBD1. Germline loops: CDR1 SGHVS, CDR2 FQNEAQ. J gave up 0 bases and V 4 bases, and 8 bases lay outside the gene matches. The CDR3 is 16 amino acids. In DNA, the CDR3 is TGTGCCAGCAGCTCACGGGGGGACAGCTTGAACACTGAAGCTTTCTTT. This gives the protein CASSSRGDSLNTEAFF.